Following are 10 T cell receptor beta chains from one sample sequenced in a study of blood T cell repertoires in COVID-19. The assay was immunoSEQ multiplex PCR, and TCRdb's table has in-frame clones only and misses some. The sample carries over 150,000 clones, roughly 89% recorded once. Specimen: peripheral blood. These receptors were taken from a woman aged 70 to 79 with COVID-19, enrolled during active disease.

The rearrangement uses TRBV10-1 and TRBJ2-7; TRBD2 aligns across 7 bases. Germline V gene data show CDR1 as WNHNN and CDR2 as SYGVQD (reference sequence). Trimming removed 0 bases from V and 12 bases from J; junction bases left unmatched: 8. This CDR3 has 13 residues. In DNA, the CDR3 is TGCGCCAGCAGTGAGTCGTCTAGCGGTTTAAGGTACTTC. The encoded protein is CASSESSSGLRYF.

This chain uses TRBV4-1 with TRBJ1-4; D call uncertain. This CDR3 region has 12 residues. The germline CDR1 and CDR2 sequences are MGHRA and YSYEKL. V lost 8 bases, J lost 0 bases, and 4 bases lay in between. The CDR3 loop reads CASGPTNEKLFF. CDR3 in DNA: TGCGCCAGCGGGCCAACTAATGAAAAACTGTTTTTT.

The gene calls are TRBV27 and TRBJ2-2; no clear D gene. The CDR3 loop spans 12 amino acids. V lost 1 base and J 7 bases, leaving 4 bases between the germline ends. Germline V gives CDR1 MNHEY, CDR2 SMNVEV (reference sequence). As DNA, the CDR3 is TGTGCCAGCAGTTTATATCACGGGGAGCTGTTTTTT. This codes for CASSLYHGELFF.

CDR3 loop: CASIGQGRVCNQPQHF. CDR3 coding DNA: TGTGCCAGCATTGGACAGGGGCGAGTTTGCAATCAGCCCCAGCATTTT. The chain couples TRBV5-4 to TRBJ1-5; the match to TRBD1 covers 9 bases. Trimming at V came to 6 bases and at J to 2 bases, leaving 9 bases not matched to a gene. Germline CDR1 and CDR2: SGHNT and YYREEE (reference sequence). This CDR3 has 16 amino acids.

The rearrangement joins TRBV1 to TRBJ1-4. TRBV1 is marked as a pseudogene. This CDR3 spans 18 amino acids. Here the CDR3 reads CTSSQGATGIRTNEKLFF. The CDR3 DNA sequence: TGCACCAGCAGCCAAGGAGCGACGGGAATCAGGACTAATGAAAAACTGTTTTTT.

The chain has TRBV18 and TRBJ1-3; D might be TRBD1 (6 bases). V lost 3 bases, J lost 4 bases, and 16 bases lay in between. Germline lookup yields CDR1 KGHSH and CDR2 LQKENI. This CDR3 contains 16 residues. The CDR3 spells CASSPLGQSLGNTIYF. The CDR3 DNA reads TGTGCCAGCTCACCTCTCGGACAGTCGTTGGGAAACACCATATATTTT.

This rearrangement joins TRBV4-1 to TRBJ1-4; weak D call: TRBD1 (6 bases). With 0 bases removed from V and 0 bases from J, the gap between germline ends came to 8 bases. The CDR3 extends over 16 amino acids. Germline V gene lookup returns CDR1 MGHRA and CDR2 YSYEKL. The chain's CDR3 is CASSQDYRATNEKLFF. CDR3 bases: TGCGCCAGCAGCCAAGACTACAGGGCAACTAATGAAAAACTGTTTTTT.

This clone turned up a few times. The rearrangement links TRBV4-1 to TRBJ1-2; D possibly corresponds to TRBD1 (5 bases). V lost 0 bases and J 2 bases, leaving 7 bases between the germline ends. The germline V gene has CDR1 MGHRA and CDR2 YSYEKL. CDR3 length: 14 residues. The CDR3 bases are TGCGCCAGCAGCCAAGATGGGGGGAACTATGGCTACACCTTC. Residues: CASSQDGGNYGYTF.

CDR3 sequence: CASSVGRGVRITDTQYF. The CDR3, as DNA: TGTGCCAGCAGCGTAGGCCGGGGGGTCCGCATCACAGATACGCAGTATTTT. This sequence joins TRBV9 and TRBJ2-3; 7 nucleotides align to TRBD2. Germline CDR1 and CDR2: SGDLS and YYNGEE. V was pared by 0 bases and J by 2 bases, with 9 bases of the junction left unmatched. The CDR3 has 17 amino acids.

The chain joins TRBV30 to TRBJ1-5; D is perhaps TRBD1 (5 bases). Germline V gene lookup returns CDR1 GTSNPN and CDR2 SVGIG (reference sequence). With 3 bases removed from V and 7 bases from J, the gap between germline ends came to 13 bases. This CDR3 has 13 residues. The CDR3 coding sequence is TGTGCCTGGAGCGACAGCCCAATCCAGCCCCAGCATTTT. Protein product: CAWSDSPIQPQHF.